The 9 T cell receptor beta chains listed next were all sequenced from one sample in a study of circulating CD8 cells and anti-PD-1 response in melanoma. Each library started from about 15 ng of total RNA using the QIAseq Immune Repertoire TCR panel. MiXCR, run by TCRdb on the reads, gives a single entry per CDR3 protein. The sample gives roughly 410 distinct CDR3 sequences, 6% to 7.5% of which show up once; approximately 15% is in the top ten. From live CD3+CD8+TCRalphabeta+ cells, four PD-1 and/or TIGIT subsets were sorted. The sequencing here drew on CD8+ T cells from PBMCs, taken at baseline or after one month of anti-PD-1 therapy (not recorded which). The receptors originated from a human donor with melanoma.

The rearrangement links TRBV27 to TRBJ2-3, with D perhaps TRBD1 (6 bases). Trimming removed 3 bases at V and 2 bases at J, with 12 bases between. The CDR3 contains 15 residues. CDR1 and CDR2 (germline): MNHEY, SMNVEV (reference sequence). CDR3: CASSFQSGATDTQYF. In DNA form, the CDR3 reads TGTGCCAGCAGTTTTCAGTCAGGGGCCACAGATACGCAGTATTTT.

This clonotype is large (0.1 to 1%) in the sample. The chain recombines TRBV10-3 with TRBJ2-1; 11 bases align to TRBD2. Germline V CDR1 and CDR2: ENHRY, SYGVKD. V trimming: 6 bases; J trimming: 2 bases; junction bases outside the gene matches: 3. The length of the CDR3 is 15 residues. This CDR3 reads CAIRKGLAAYNEQFF. CDR3 DNA: TGTGCCATCAGGAAGGGACTAGCGGCCTACAATGAGCAGTTCTTC.

Within the sample, this clonotype is large. This chain joins TRBV7-2 and TRBJ2-4; D not certain. The CDR3 spans 16 residues. V lost 5 bases, J lost 1 base, and 15 bases lay in between. In germline, CDR1 is SGHTA, CDR2 FQGNSA. CDR3 sequence (DNA): TGTGCCAGCAGCACTGTGCCGGGTGGGGCCAAAAACATTCAGTACTTC. Its protein is CASSTVPGGAKNIQYF. The whole variable domain, filled in from reference TRBV7-2 and TRBJ2-4, reads GAGVSQSPSNKVTEKGKDVELRCDPISGHTALYWYRQSLGQGLEFLIYFQGNSAPDKSGLPSDRFSAERTGGSVSTLTIQRTQQEDSAVYLCASSTVPGGAKNIQYFGAGTRLSVL.

This clonotype is deemed large. This sequence joins TRBV21-1 and TRBJ1-2; the table's D call, TRBD1, has no DNA check behind it. TRBV21-1 is recorded as a pseudogene. The CDR3 totals 16 residues. CDR3 sequence reads: CASSKRTGVSLEGYTF. CDR3 coding DNA: TGTGCCAGCAGCAAAAGGACGGGGGTATCCCTTGAGGGCTACACCTTC.

This clonotype is large (0.1 to 1%) in the sample. The chain has TRBV28 and TRBJ2-5; possibly TRBD2 for D (6 bases). The CDR3 length is 14 residues. Between the trimmed V and J ends, which lost 2 bases and 2 bases, there was a span of 9 bases. Germline V lookup: CDR1 MDHEN, CDR2 SYDVKM. The CDR3 DNA follows: TGTGCCAGCAGTTTAATTGCGGGGCAAGAGACCCAGTACTTC. As protein: CASSLIAGQETQYF.

In its sample, this clonotype is large. This chain links TRBV27 with TRBJ2-3; 8 nucleotides line up with TRBD2. The CDR3 length is 16 residues. V dropped 5 bases and J dropped 0; count of bases not matched to a gene: 7. Germline-derived CDR1 and CDR2 are MNHEY and SMNVEV (reference sequence). CDR3 sequence: CASSPGGGPSTDTQYF. The CDR3 DNA is TGTGCCAGCAGTCCCGGGGGGGGCCCAAGCACAGATACGCAGTATTTT.

By proportion, this clonotype is large. The gene calls are TRBV27 and TRBJ2-6; D may correspond to TRBD1 or TRBD2 (5 bases each). This CDR3 has 17 residues. The ends were cut back, 0 bases at V and 4 bases at J, with 13 bases in the middle. In germline, CDR1 is MNHEY, CDR2 SMNVEV (reference sequence). In nucleotides, the CDR3 is TGTGCCAGCAGTTTATCGCGTGGGGGAACCGGGGCCAACGTCCTGACTTTC. Translation gives CASSLSRGGTGANVLTF.

This clonotype ranks as large. CDR3 sequence (DNA): TGTGCCAGCAGCTTAGCCCGGCACTACGAGCAGTACTTC. Translating gives CASSLARHYEQYF. The genes are TRBV7-2 and TRBJ2-7; D is ambiguous. The V gene lost 0 bases and the J gene lost 3 bases, with 6 bases spanning the gap. The germline V gene has CDR1 SGHTA and CDR2 FQGNSA. The CDR3 length is 13 residues.

By share, this clonotype counts as large (0.1 to 1%). The chain uses TRBV27 and TRBJ1-5, with D perhaps matching TRBD1 (6 bases). The CDR3 runs to 16 residues. Germline assignment: CDR1 MNHEY and CDR2 SMNVEV (reference sequence). Deletions cut 1 base from V and 0 bases from J, with 10 bases between. The CDR3 DNA sequence: TGTGCCAGCAGTTTATTTGCGGGACATAGCAATCAGCCCCAGCATTTT. Translated, it gives CASSLFAGHSNQPQHF.